Following are 21 T cell receptor beta chains from one sample sequenced in a study of T cells in Graves' hyperthyroidism and ophthalmopathy. It was RNA transcripts that yielded the amplified TCR beta CDR3 regions. The HTBI primer set drove a first-round RT-PCR of the TCR CDR3. Each CDR3 protein gets one entry after TCRdb re-called the multiplex PCR reads with MiXCR. The data contain about 96,000 distinct CDR3 sequences, just over 50% of them singletons. Sequenced sample: blood. Receptors originate from a woman between 40 and 50 years old with Graves' hyperthyroidism.

This clonotype was counted a few times. The chain couples TRBV2 to TRBJ1-6; D may be TRBD1 (5 bases). From germline, CDR1 is SNHLY and CDR2 FYNNEI. V was clipped by 4 bases and J by 9 bases, with 10 bases between them. The CDR3 runs to 13 residues. CDR3 nucleotide sequence: TGTGCCAGCAGTGGTGGCAGGGCTTCACCCCTCCACTTT. Its protein is CASSGGRASPLHF.

This clonotype showed up many times. The rearrangement uses TRBV4-1 and TRBJ2-2; D not certain. V lost 1 base and J 10 bases, leaving 7 bases between the germline ends. CDR1 is MGHRA and CDR2 is YSYEKL in the germline V gene. The length of the CDR3 is 12 residues. CDR3 nucleotide sequence: TGCGCCAGCAGCCAAGTCACGAAGGAGCTGTTTTTT. This translates into CASSQVTKELFF.

This clonotype was picked up many times. The rearrangement uses TRBV12-3 or TRBV12-4 and TRBJ2-7, with D possibly being TRBD1 or TRBD2 (6 bases each). The V end lost 8 bases, the J end lost 6 bases, and 11 bases lay between the germline ends. There are 11 residues in the CDR3. CDR3 residues: CASGGGGEQYF. CDR3 coding DNA: TGTGCCAGCGGAGGGGGAGGCGAGCAGTACTTC.

About this clonotype itself: No conserved phenylalanine or tryptophan is present at the end of the CDR3, so a read error is the likely explanation. In nucleotides, the CDR3 is TGTGCCAGCAGCCAAGAAAAACTAGCGGACACCGGGGAGCTGTTTTCT. Residues: CASSQEKLADTGELFS. The rearrangement uses TRBV7-2 and TRBJ2-2, with TRBD2 matching 8 bases. V shed 5 bases and J 3 bases; nucleotides not matched to a gene: 8. The length of the CDR3 is 16 residues. Germline CDR1 SGHTA, CDR2 FQGNSA.

The chain couples TRBV28 to TRBJ2-2; maybe TRBD1 (6 bases). Trimming stripped 7 bases from V and 1 base from J, with 16 bases between. There are 16 residues in the CDR3. Germline CDR1 MDHEN, CDR2 SYDVKM. CDR3 coding DNA: TGTGCCAGCATCCAAGGGGGACGGAGGAACACCGGGGAGCTGTTTTTT. This codes for CASIQGGRRNTGELFF.

This chain uses TRBV7-8 with TRBJ2-7; D possibly corresponds to TRBD2 (6 bases). V dropped 6 bases and J dropped 7 bases, with 28 bases sitting between them. CDR1 is SGHVS and CDR2 is FQNEAQ in the germline V gene. The CDR3 length is 17 residues. The CDR3: CASSSLNWAGPNWEQYF. The CDR3 nucleotides read TGTGCCAGCAGTTCCCTAAATTGGGCGGGACCGAATTGGGAGCAGTACTTC.

Concerning this clonotype itself: At one end the junction does not follow the germline gene, possibly because of a read error. The V and J genes are TRBV4-1 and TRBJ2-6; TRBD2 might be the D (6 bases). Looked up from germline, CDR1 is MGHRA and CDR2 is YSYEKL. This CDR3 is built from 15 residues. Here the CDR3 DNA reads TGTGCCAGCAGCCGTAGCGGCACCGGGGCCAACGTCCTGACTTTC. It encodes CASSRSGTGANVLTF.

This clonotype is a singleton in its sample. The chain employs TRBV12-3 or TRBV12-4 and TRBJ2-7; 10 bases line up with TRBD1. J gave up 6 bases and V 5 bases, and 7 bases lay outside the gene matches. The CDR3 consists of 14 residues. The CDR3 DNA is TGTGCCAGCAGTAGGAGACAGGGGGCGGGCGAGCAGTACTTC. Amino acids: CASSRRQGAGEQYF.

V and J are TRBV7-9 and TRBJ2-5; 9 nucleotides line up with TRBD1. Unmatched junction bases numbered 11, after V lost 6 bases and J lost 9 bases. This CDR3 has 14 residues. Germline V gene data show CDR1 as SEHNR and CDR2 as FQNEAQ (reference sequence). Here the CDR3 reads CASRFTGGEGSQYF. In nucleotides, the CDR3 is TGTGCCAGCAGGTTTACAGGGGGCGAAGGTTCCCAGTACTTC.

This clonotype turned up a few times. V gene TRBV4-1 combines with J gene TRBJ2-2; 9 bases match TRBD1. Germline CDR1 reads MGHRA; CDR2 reads YSYEKL. The ends lost 2 bases at V and 5 bases at J; junction bases unmatched: 6. The CDR3 runs 16 residues. CDR3 amino acids: CASSQIGTGYTGELFF. In DNA form, the CDR3 reads TGCGCCAGCAGCCAAATTGGGACAGGGTATACCGGGGAGCTGTTTTTT.

This clonotype was found many times. V gene TRBV20-1 combines with J gene TRBJ2-7; either TRBD1 or TRBD2 may supply D (5 bases each). The CDR3 is made up of 12 amino acids. V shed 5 bases and J shed 2 bases, with 10 bases lying between them. Germline values: CDR1 DFQATT, CDR2 SNEGSKA (reference sequence). The DNA of the CDR3 is TGCAGTGCTTGGGGGTACACCTACGAGCAGTACTTC. Residues: CSAWGYTYEQYF.

The table lists this clonotype with a few counts. The chain has TRBV13 and TRBJ1-2, with TRBD1 matching over 7 bases. With 4 bases clipped from V and 4 bases from J, the junction kept 15 bases outside the gene matches. The CDR3 covers 17 residues. Germline V lookup: CDR1 PRHDT, CDR2 FYEKMQ (reference sequence). CDR3 in amino acids: CASSSFGTEHFSYGYTF. The CDR3 DNA follows: TGTGCCAGCAGCTCATTCGGGACAGAGCATTTCAGCTATGGCTACACCTTC.

This clonotype was counted many times. This chain joins TRBV9 and TRBJ2-5; the D call may be TRBD1 or TRBD2 (5 bases each). V was clipped by 3 bases and J by 4 bases, with 19 bases between them. This CDR3 is built from 16 residues. Looked up from germline, CDR1 is SGDLS and CDR2 is YYNGEE. The CDR3 coding sequence is TGTGCCAGCAGCGCCAGGGAGAAGACTACGGGAGAGACCCAGTACTTC. Encoded protein: CASSAREKTTGETQYF.

V usage is TRBV15 and J usage is TRBJ1-2; tentatively, D is TRBD1 (6 bases). This CDR3 spans 16 amino acids. V was clipped by 5 bases and J by 4 bases, with 20 bases between them. Germline V gene lookup returns CDR1 LNHNV and CDR2 YYDKDF (reference sequence). The DNA for the CDR3 is TGTGCCACCAGCCCCCGAGGGGGGGACCCACGCTATGGCTACACCTTC. This sequence encodes CATSPRGGDPRYGYTF.

This clonotype was counted a single time. This sequence joins TRBV7-9 and TRBJ1-6, with a possible D match to TRBD1 (5 bases). The CDR3 has 15 residues. CDR1 is SEHNR, CDR2 FQNEAQ, per germline (reference sequence). Trimming pared 5 bases from V and 7 bases from J, leaving 15 bases between. The CDR3 region has the DNA TGTGCCAGCAGCACGAGCGGGGGGAGCAATTCACCCCTCCACTTT. Protein sequence: CASSTSGGSNSPLHF.

The chain uses TRBV24-1 and TRBJ2-3, with a weak D call TRBD1 (5 bases). The CDR3 sequence is 13 residues long. Germline V CDR1 and CDR2: KGHDR, SFDVKD. Between the trimmed V and J ends, which lost 11 bases and 6 bases, there was a span of 17 bases. Written as DNA, the CDR3 is TGTGCCAGGTCTGCGTCTGGGGCCGATACGCAGTATTTT. The encoded protein is CARSASGADTQYF.

This clonotype was detected ten times or more. The genes are TRBV5-1 and TRBJ2-5; maybe TRBD1 (5 bases). The CDR3 sequence is 15 residues long. V lost 2 bases to trimming and J lost 1 base, with 12 bases between them. CDR1 SGHRS and CDR2 YFSETQ come from the germline V gene. In DNA form, the CDR3 reads TGCGCCAGCAGCTTAGAGGTGGGGCCCCAAGAGACCCAGTACTTC. Its protein is CASSLEVGPQETQYF.

This chain links TRBV7-9 with TRBJ2-6, with a weak D call TRBD2 (6 bases). Per germline, CDR1 SEHNR and CDR2 FQNEAQ (reference sequence). V lost 5 bases and J lost 3, with 17 bases in between. There are 17 residues in the CDR3. DNA of the CDR3: TGTGCCAGCAGCGCCCAGACCGGGAGAGGTGGGGCCAACGTCCTGACTTTC. This translates into CASSAQTGRGGANVLTF.

This clonotype occurred a few times. The chain employs TRBV20-1 and TRBJ2-7; 9 bases agree with TRBD1. Trimming at V came to 3 bases and at J to 2 bases, leaving 8 bases not matched to a gene. This CDR3 region has 15 residues. The germline CDR1 and CDR2 sequences are DFQATT and SNEGSKA (reference sequence). The DNA of the CDR3 is TGCAGTGCTAGTGGCGTTGGGACAGGGACCTACGAGCAGTACTTC. It encodes CSASGVGTGTYEQYF.

This clonotype was detected many times. The V gene is TRBV5-1, the J gene TRBJ2-7; a possible D gene is TRBD2 (5 bases). In germline, CDR1 is SGHRS, CDR2 YFSETQ. The V end was cut by 6 bases, the J end by 3 bases, with 19 bases between. This CDR3 comprises 15 residues. The CDR3 region is CASILTGPRGYEQYF. In nucleotides, the CDR3 is TGCGCCAGCATCCTGACCGGGCCCCGGGGCTACGAGCAGTACTTC. The full variable domain, completed using reference TRBV5-1 and TRBJ2-7, is KAGVTQTPRYLIKTRGQQVTLSCSPISGHRSVSWYQQTPGQGLQFLFEYFSETQRNKGNFPGRFSGRQFSNSRSEMNVSTLELGDSALYLCASILTGPRGYEQYFGPGTRLTVT.

The chain recombines TRBV7-9 with TRBJ2-3, with D possibly being TRBD2 (5 bases). V lost 5 bases and J 4 bases, leaving 10 bases between the germline ends. The germline CDR1 and CDR2 sequences are SEHNR and FQNEAQ (reference sequence). The CDR3 runs 13 residues. CDR3 sequence (DNA): TGTGCCAGCAGCCCCCGGCGGGCAGATACGCAGTATTTT. Its protein product is CASSPRRADTQYF.